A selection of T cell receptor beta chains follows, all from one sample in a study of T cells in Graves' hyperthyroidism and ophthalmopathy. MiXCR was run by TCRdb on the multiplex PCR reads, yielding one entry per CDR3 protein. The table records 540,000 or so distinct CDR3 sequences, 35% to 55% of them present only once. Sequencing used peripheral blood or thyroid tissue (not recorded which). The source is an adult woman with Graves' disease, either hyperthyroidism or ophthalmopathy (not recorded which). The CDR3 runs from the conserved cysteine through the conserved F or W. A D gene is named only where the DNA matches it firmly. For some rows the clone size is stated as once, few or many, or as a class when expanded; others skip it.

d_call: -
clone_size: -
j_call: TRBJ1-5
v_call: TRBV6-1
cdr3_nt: TGTGCCAGCAGTGAAGCTAGGGTCCTCGGAAATCAGCCCCAGCATTTT
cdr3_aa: CASSEARVLGNQPQHF

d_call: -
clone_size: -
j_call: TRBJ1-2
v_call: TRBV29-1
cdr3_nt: TGCAGCGTTGCAATAGGGTCGGCCTATGGCTACACCTTC
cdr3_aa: CSVAIGSAYGYTF

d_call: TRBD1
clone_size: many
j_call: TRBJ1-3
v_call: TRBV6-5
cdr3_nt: TGTGCCAGCAGTTCGGGACAGGGAGCTGGAAACACCATATATTTT
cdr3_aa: CASSSGQGAGNTIYF

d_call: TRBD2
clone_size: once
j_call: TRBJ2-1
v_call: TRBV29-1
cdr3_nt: TGCACCGTATTGTCTAGCGGGAAGGGCAATGAGCAGTTCTTC
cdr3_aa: CTVLSSGKGNEQFF

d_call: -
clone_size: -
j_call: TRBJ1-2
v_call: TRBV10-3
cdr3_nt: TGTGCCATTGCCAGCAGCTTGGTGGAGAGCTATGGCTACACCTTC
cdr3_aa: CAIASSLVESYGYTF

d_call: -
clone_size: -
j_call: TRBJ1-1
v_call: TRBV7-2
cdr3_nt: TGTGCCAGCAGCTTTCGGTACACTGAAGCTTTCTTT
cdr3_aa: CASSFRYTEAFF

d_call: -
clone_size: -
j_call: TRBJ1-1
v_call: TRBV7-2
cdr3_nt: TGTGCCAGCAGCTTAGGTCCGGAGAACACTGAAGCTTTCTTT
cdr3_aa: CASSLGPENTEAFF

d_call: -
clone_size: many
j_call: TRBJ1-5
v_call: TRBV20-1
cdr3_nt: TGCAGTGCTAGAGATCCAGTATTGGGGGCTGATCAGCCCCAGCATTTT
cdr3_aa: CSARDPVLGADQPQHF

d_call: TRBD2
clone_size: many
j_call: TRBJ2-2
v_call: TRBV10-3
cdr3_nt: TGTGCCATCAGTGACATAGCGGGGGCTTCTGGGGAGCTGTTTTTT
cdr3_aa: CAISDIAGASGELFF

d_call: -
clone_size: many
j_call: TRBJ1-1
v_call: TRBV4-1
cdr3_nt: TGCGCCAGCAGCCAAGCCCGGAACACTGAAGCTTTCTTT
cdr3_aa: CASSQARNTEAFF

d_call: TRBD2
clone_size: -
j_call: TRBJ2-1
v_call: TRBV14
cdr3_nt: TGTGCCAGCAGCCATGAACTAGCGGGGGGCTACAATGAGCAGTTCTTC
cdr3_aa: CASSHELAGGYNEQFF

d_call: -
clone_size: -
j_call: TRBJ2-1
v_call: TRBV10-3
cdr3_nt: TGTGCCATCCTAGAAAGGGGAAATGAGCAGTTCTTC
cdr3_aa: CAILERGNEQFF

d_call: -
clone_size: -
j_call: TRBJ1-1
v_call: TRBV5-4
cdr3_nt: TGTGCCAGCAGCTTGGTGGGGGGCTGGGCTTTCTTT
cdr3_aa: CASSLVGGWAFF

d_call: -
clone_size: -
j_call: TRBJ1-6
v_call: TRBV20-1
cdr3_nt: TGCAGTGCTAGAGGTTATGTTAGCAATCAGCCCCTCCACTTT
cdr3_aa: CSARGYVSNQPLHF

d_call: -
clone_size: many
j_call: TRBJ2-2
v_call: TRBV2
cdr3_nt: TGTGCCAGCATAGGGGGAATTGGCGGGGAGCTGTTTTTT
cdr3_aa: CASIGGIGGELFF

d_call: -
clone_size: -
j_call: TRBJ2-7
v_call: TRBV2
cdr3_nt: TGTGCCAGCAGTGTGTTCGGCGAGCAGTACTTC
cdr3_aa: CASSVFGEQYF

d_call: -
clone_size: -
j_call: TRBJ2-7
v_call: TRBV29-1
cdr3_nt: TGCAGCGTTGGGGGGGGCCCCACCTACGAGCAGTACTTC
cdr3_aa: CSVGGGPTYEQYF

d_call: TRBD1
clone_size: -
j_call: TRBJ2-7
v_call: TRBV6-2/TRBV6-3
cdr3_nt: TGTGCCAGCACCAGGACAGGGGCCTACGAGCAGTACTTC
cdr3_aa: CASTRTGAYEQYF

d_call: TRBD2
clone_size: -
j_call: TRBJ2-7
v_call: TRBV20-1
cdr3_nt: TGCAGTGCTAGAGGGGAGGCACTAGCGGTCTTGGAGCAGTACTTC
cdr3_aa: CSARGEALAVLEQYF

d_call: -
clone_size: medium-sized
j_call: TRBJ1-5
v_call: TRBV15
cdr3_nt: TGTGCCACCCACCTCGGGTATAGCAATCAGCCCCAGCATTTT
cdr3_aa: CATHLGYSNQPQHF

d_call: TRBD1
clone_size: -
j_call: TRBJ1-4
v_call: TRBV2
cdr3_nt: TGTGCCAGCAGTGTGGACAGGGGACGCGAAAAAATGTTTTTT
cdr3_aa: CASSVDRGREKMFF

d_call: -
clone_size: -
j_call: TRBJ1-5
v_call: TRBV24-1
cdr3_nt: TGTGCCACCAGTGACCGAGACAGCTTAGCGAATAGCAATCAGCCCCAGCATTTT
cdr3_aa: CATSDRDSLANSNQPQHF

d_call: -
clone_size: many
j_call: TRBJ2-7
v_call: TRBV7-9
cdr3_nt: TGTGCTAGAGGACAAACCTACGAGCAGTACTTC
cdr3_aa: CARGQTYEQYF

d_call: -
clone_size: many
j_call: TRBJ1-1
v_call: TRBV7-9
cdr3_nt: TGTGCCAGCAGCTTAGCTTGGGCGGAGAACACTGAAGCTTTCTTT
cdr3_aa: CASSLAWAENTEAFF

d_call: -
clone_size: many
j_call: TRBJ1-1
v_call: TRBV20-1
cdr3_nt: TGCAGTGCTAGACTCCCGAGGGGGACCCTAGGCACTGAAGCTTTCTTT
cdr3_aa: CSARLPRGTLGTEAFF

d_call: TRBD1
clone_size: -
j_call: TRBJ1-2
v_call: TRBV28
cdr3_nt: TGTGCCAGCCAAAGCTCCGACAGGGTTGGCTACACCTTC
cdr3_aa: CASQSSDRVGYTF

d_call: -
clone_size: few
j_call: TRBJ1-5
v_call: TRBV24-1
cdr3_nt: TGTGCCACCAGTGCCTCGACCTTGAATCAGCCCCAGCATTTT
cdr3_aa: CATSASTLNQPQHF

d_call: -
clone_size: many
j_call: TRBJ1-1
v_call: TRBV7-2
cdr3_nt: TGTGCCAGCAACTTAGGTCCAGGCCCGAACACTGAAGCTTTCTTT
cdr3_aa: CASNLGPGPNTEAFF

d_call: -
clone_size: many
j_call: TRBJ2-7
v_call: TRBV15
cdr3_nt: TGTGCCACCAGCAGAGAAAGGCAGGGGAGCTACGAGCAGTACTTC
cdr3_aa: CATSRERQGSYEQYF

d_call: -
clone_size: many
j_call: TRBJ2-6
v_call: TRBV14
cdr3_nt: TGTGCCAGCAGCCAAGCGCGCTCTGGGGCCAACGTCCTGACTTTC
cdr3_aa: CASSQARSGANVLTF

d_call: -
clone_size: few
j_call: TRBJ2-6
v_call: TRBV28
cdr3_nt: TGTGCCAGCAGTCCGGGTGAGGCCAACGTCCTGACTTTC
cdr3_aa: CASSPGEANVLTF

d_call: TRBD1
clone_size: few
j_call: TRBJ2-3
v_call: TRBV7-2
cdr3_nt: TGTGCCAGCAGACCAAGACAGGGCAGAGAAACAGATACGCAGTATTTT
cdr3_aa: CASRPRQGRETDTQYF

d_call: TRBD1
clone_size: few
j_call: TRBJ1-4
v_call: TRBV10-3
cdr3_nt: TGTGCCACGGGCGACGGGACAGCTAATGAAAAACTGTTTTTT
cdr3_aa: CATGDGTANEKLFF

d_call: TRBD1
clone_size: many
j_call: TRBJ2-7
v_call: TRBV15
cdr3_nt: TGTGCCACCAGCACGGACAGGGCATCCTACGAGCAGTACTTC
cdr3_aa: CATSTDRASYEQYF

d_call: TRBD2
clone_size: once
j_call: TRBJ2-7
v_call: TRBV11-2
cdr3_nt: TGTGCCAGCAGTTTCGCTTCGGGGGGCTACGAGCAGTACTTC
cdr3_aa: CASSFASGGYEQYF

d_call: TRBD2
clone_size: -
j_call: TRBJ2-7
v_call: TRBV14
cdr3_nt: TGTGCCAGCAGACCTCAGGGGACTAGACGTTACGAGCAGTACTTC
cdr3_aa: CASRPQGTRRYEQYF

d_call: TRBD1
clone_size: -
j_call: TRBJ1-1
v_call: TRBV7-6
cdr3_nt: TGTGCCAGCAGCCCGTTCGGACAGGGGGCTTTGGCTTTCTTT
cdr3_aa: CASSPFGQGALAFF

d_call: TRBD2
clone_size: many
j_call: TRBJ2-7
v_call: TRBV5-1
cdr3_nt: TGCGCCAGCAGCCCAACTAGCGGGAGTTTCTACGAGCAGTACTTC
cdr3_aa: CASSPTSGSFYEQYF

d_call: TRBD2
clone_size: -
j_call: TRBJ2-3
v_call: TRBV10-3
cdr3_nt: TGTGCCATCAGTGAGGCTAGCGGGGGCACAGATACGCAGTATTTT
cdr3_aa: CAISEASGGTDTQYF

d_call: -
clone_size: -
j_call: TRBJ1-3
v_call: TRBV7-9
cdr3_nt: TGTGCCAGCAGCTTCGAACGAAACACCATATATTTT
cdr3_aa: CASSFERNTIYF

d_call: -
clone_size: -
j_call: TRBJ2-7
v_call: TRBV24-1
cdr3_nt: TGTGCCACCAGTGATACCGGAACCTACGAGCAGTACTTC
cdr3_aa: CATSDTGTYEQYF

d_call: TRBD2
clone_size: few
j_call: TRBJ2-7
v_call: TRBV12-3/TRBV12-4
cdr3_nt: TGTGCCAGCAGTTTAATTATTCGACTAGCGGGAGGCTCGAACTACGAGCAGTACTTC
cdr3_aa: CASSLIIRLAGGSNYEQYF

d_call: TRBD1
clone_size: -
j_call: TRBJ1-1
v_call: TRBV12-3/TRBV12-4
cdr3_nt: TGTGCCAGCTCACCACTGACAGGGGGCGAGCCTGAAGCTTTCTTT
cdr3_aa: CASSPLTGGEPEAFF

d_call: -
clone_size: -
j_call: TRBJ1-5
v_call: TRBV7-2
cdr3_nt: TGTGCCAGCAGCTCCGGGACCTTCAATCAGCCCCAGCATTTT
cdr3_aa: CASSSGTFNQPQHF

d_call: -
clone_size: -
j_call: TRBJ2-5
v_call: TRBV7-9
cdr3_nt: TGTGCCAGCAGCTTAGGCAGTAAGTCCCCGCGATTAGGAGAGACCCAGTACTTC
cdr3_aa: CASSLGSKSPRLGETQYF

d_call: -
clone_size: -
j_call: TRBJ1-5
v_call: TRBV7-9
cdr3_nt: TGTGCCAGCAGCTCTAATGCGGGTCAGCATTTT
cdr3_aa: CASSSNAGQHF

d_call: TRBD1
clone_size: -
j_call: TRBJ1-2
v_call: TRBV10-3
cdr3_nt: TGTGCCATCAGTGATTCACAGGGGATAATAACTGACTATGGCTACACCTTC
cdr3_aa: CAISDSQGIITDYGYTF

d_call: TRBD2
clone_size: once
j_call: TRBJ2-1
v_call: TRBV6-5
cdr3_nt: TGTGCCAGCAAGCTCCTAGCGGGAGGGGGTCATGAGCAGTTCTTC
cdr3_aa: CASKLLAGGGHEQFF

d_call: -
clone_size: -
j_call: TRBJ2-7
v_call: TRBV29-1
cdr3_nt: TGCAGCGTTGCCAAATCCGGGACACACAGAACCTACTACGAGCAGTACTTC
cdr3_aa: CSVAKSGTHRTYYEQYF

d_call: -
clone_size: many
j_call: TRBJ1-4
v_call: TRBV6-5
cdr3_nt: TGTGCCAGCGCGACAGGAAGGTGGGAAAAACTGTTTTTT
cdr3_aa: CASATGRWEKLFF

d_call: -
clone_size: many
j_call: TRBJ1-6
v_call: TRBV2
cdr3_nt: TGTGCCAGCAATGTTCAGGCCCCAACGGGCTCACCCCTCCACTTT
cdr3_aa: CASNVQAPTGSPLHF

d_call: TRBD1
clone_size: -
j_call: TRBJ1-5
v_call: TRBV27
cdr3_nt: TGTGCCAGCCTCCGTTTGGGACAGGGGGCGAATCAGCCCCAGCATTTT
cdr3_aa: CASLRLGQGANQPQHF

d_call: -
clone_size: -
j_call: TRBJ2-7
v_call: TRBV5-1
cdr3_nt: TGCGCCAGCAGTCAAGTCGACGATGACTCCTACGAGCAGTACTTC
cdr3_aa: CASSQVDDDSYEQYF

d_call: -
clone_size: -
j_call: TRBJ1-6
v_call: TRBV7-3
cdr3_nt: TGTGCCAGCAGCTCCACGGAGAAGTCACCCCTCCACTTT
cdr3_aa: CASSSTEKSPLHF

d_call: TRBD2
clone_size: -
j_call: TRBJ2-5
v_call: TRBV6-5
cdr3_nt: TGTGCCAGCGGGACTAGCGGGGGGACCCAGTACTTC
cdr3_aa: CASGTSGGTQYF

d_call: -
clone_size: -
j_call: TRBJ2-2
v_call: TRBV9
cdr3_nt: TGTGCCAGCAGCCCCCGCCGGGAGCTGTTTTTT
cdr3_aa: CASSPRRELFF

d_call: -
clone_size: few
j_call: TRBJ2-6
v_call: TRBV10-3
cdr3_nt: TGTGCCATCATGTCCCTGGGGTTGGCAGGGGCCAACGTCCTGACTTTC
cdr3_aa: CAIMSLGLAGANVLTF